One sample yielded the 15 T cell receptor beta chains listed below, sequenced in a study of T-cell memory formation after mild COVID-19. From the 5' RACE reads, TCRdb called clonotypes with MiXCR, one entry per CDR3 protein. The table includes 150,000 to 200,000 distinct CDR3 sequences, around a tenth detected once. What was sequenced was PBMCs or a T cell subset sorted from them (not recorded which). The receptors were sampled from a man between 18 and 35 years old who had mild COVID-19 (a few samples of this study predate the infection). Cell type and time point are not known.

The table lists this clonotype with many counts. The genes are TRBV6-6 and TRBJ1-2; unclear D gene. The V and J ends lost 2 bases and 3 bases respectively, with 13 bases between them. CDR1 and CDR2 (germline): MNHNY, SVGAGI (reference sequence). The CDR3 covers 15 residues. DNA for the CDR3: TGTGCCAGCAGTTACGACCCGACTATCGACTATGGCTACACCTTC. Translation gives CASSYDPTIDYGYTF.

V is TRBV7-2 and J is TRBJ2-7; D call uncertain. CDR3 length: 13 residues. CDR1 is SGHTA, CDR2 FQGNSA, per germline. The V end lost 4 bases, the J end lost 4 bases, and 11 bases lay between the germline ends. The CDR3 coding sequence is TGTGCCAGCAGCTACCCAGATTTGTACGAGCAGTACTTC. Encoded protein: CASSYPDLYEQYF.

Ten or more counts support this clonotype. This chain joins TRBV7-2 and TRBJ2-7; the D is unclear. The V and J ends lost 5 bases and 3 bases respectively, with 8 bases between them. The CDR3 has 12 amino acids. CDR1 SGHTA and CDR2 FQGNSA come from the germline V gene. The CDR3 is CASSISGYEQYF. In nucleotides, the CDR3 is TGTGCCAGCAGCATCTCGGGCTACGAGCAGTACTTC.

This chain uses TRBV6-5 with TRBJ2-7; 10 bases are shared with TRBD2. The CDR3 is made up of 15 amino acids. Germline trimming cut 5 bases from V and 2 bases from J; bases unmatched to any gene: 6. The V gene's germline CDR1 is MNHEY and CDR2 SVGAGI. The CDR3 reads CASSKSGGVPYEQYF. In DNA, the CDR3 is TGTGCCAGCAGTAAAAGCGGGGGGGTTCCCTACGAGCAGTACTTC.

This chain uses TRBV6-5 with TRBJ2-3; D ambiguous. The CDR3 extends over 15 amino acids. V lost 10 bases and J 2 bases, leaving 19 bases between the germline ends. CDR1 and CDR2 from the germline V gene are MNHEY and SVGAGI. The DNA for the CDR3 is TGTGCCACCCTTCCGGAAGGAAGCCCCACAGATACGCAGTATTTT. Residues: CATLPEGSPTDTQYF.

This sequence joins TRBV29-1 and TRBJ1-5; tentatively, D is TRBD1 (6 bases). This CDR3 has 14 residues. From germline, CDR1 is SQVTM and CDR2 ANQGSEA. Deletions cut 4 bases from V and 7 bases from J, with 17 bases between. The CDR3 sequence is CSVALGSGDQPQHF. The CDR3 DNA reads TGCAGCGTTGCCCTTGGCTCAGGGGACCAGCCCCAGCATTTT.

This chain joins TRBV7-9 and TRBJ2-1; 12 nucleotides align to TRBD2. The junction had 13 bases not matched to a gene; V was cut back by 6 bases and J by 7 bases. Germline CDR1 reads SEHNR; CDR2 reads FQNEAQ (reference sequence). This CDR3 comprises 17 residues. The CDR3 nucleotides read TGTGCCAGCAGTCCCCGCTCGCTCACTAGCGGGGGGAATGAGCAGTTCTTC. Translation gives CASSPRSLTSGGNEQFF.

The chain is built from TRBV6-2 or TRBV6-3 and TRBJ2-2, with D maybe TRBD2 (7 bases). This CDR3 has 17 amino acids. Per germline, CDR1 MNHEY and CDR2 SVGEGT. The ends were cut back, 7 bases at V and 0 bases at J, with 18 bases in the middle. CDR3 coding DNA: TGTGCCAGCATGAGGGGGGGGACGCTAACGAACACCGGGGAGCTGTTTTTT. It encodes CASMRGGTLTNTGELFF.

This chain links TRBV7-2 with TRBJ2-1; D remains unclear. Trimming shortened V by 7 bases and J by 10 bases, and 14 bases separated the two germline ends. This CDR3 is 12 amino acids long. The germline V gene encodes CDR1 SGHTA and CDR2 FQGNSA. The CDR3 bases are TGTGCCAGCATCCCGCCGGGTAGAGAGCAGTTCTTC. This sequence encodes CASIPPGREQFF.

The rearrangement links TRBV2 to TRBJ2-5, with D perhaps matching TRBD2 (7 bases). The germline V gene encodes CDR1 SNHLY and CDR2 FYNNEI. Trimming removed 7 bases at V and 13 bases at J, with 25 bases between. The CDR3 is made up of 14 amino acids. This CDR3 reads CASNFLGQGRALYF. The CDR3 DNA reads as TGTGCCAGCAACTTCTTAGGGCAGGGGAGGGCTCTGTACTTC.

V and J are TRBV7-8 and TRBJ2-3; 8 bases are a match to TRBD2. The CDR3 covers 18 residues. V shed 0 bases and J 0 bases; nucleotides not matched to a gene: 8. Germline CDR1 SGHVS, CDR2 FQNEAQ. The CDR3, as DNA: TGTGCCAGCAGCTTAGCCAGCGGGGGAGGGTTGAGCACAGATACGCAGTATTTT. As protein: CASSLASGGGLSTDTQYF. The entire variable domain, with the rest obtained from reference TRBV7-8 and TRBJ2-3, is as follows: GAGVSQSPRYKVAKRGQDVALRCDPISGHVSLFWYQQALGQGPEFLTYFQNEAQLDKSGLPSDRFFAERPEGSVSTLKIQRTQQEDSAVYLCASSLASGGGLSTDTQYFGPGTRLTVL.

The rearrangement joins TRBV9 to TRBJ1-4; no reliable D call. V lost 4 bases and J 8 bases, leaving 18 bases between the germline ends. The CDR3 runs 15 residues. The V gene's germline CDR1 is SGDLS and CDR2 YYNGEE. The CDR3 here is CASSRGKGAGEKLFF. DNA of the CDR3: TGTGCCAGCAGCAGAGGGAAGGGAGCTGGGGAAAAACTGTTTTTT.

This clonotype was counted ten times or more. CDR3 sequence (DNA): TGTGCCAGCAGTTTGAAAGGGGGCTATGGCTACACCTTC. It specifies CASSLKGGYGYTF. The V gene is TRBV12-3 or TRBV12-4, the J gene TRBJ1-2; perhaps TRBD1 as D (6 bases). With 3 bases removed from V and 4 bases from J, the gap between germline ends came to 9 bases. The CDR3 sequence is 13 residues long.

This chain connects TRBV20-1 to TRBJ2-1, with 9 positions matching TRBD1. With 5 bases clipped from V and 7 bases from J, the junction kept 6 bases outside the gene matches. The CDR3 is made up of 13 amino acids. Germline assignment: CDR1 DFQATT and CDR2 SNEGSKA (reference sequence). CDR3: CSAPDRGRNEQFF. In DNA form, the CDR3 reads TGCAGTGCTCCGGACAGGGGTCGGAATGAGCAGTTCTTC.

A few counts support this clonotype. This sequence joins TRBV14 and TRBJ2-7; 7 bases align to TRBD2. The length of the CDR3 is 16 residues. Germline lookup yields CDR1 SGHDN and CDR2 FVKESK. Trimming cost V 4 bases and J 7 bases; bases outside gene matches: 16. CDR3 loop: CASSRMGGLLSREQYF. As DNA, the CDR3 is TGTGCCAGCAGCCGGATGGGAGGGCTCCTATCACGGGAGCAGTACTTC.